The 25 T cell receptor beta chains reported below all come from one sample, sequenced in a study of blood T cell repertoires in COVID-19. Clones were sequenced by immunoSEQ multiplex PCR, and TCRdb holds only the in-frame ones, with some missing. The data contain 350,000 to 500,000 clones, around 90% of them singletons. The specimen sequenced was peripheral blood. The origin of the receptors is a young man with COVID-19, enrolled during active disease.

This clone was seen just once. J is TRBJ1-5 and V is TRBV2; 7 bases fit TRBD1. The V and J ends lost 3 bases and 7 bases, in that order; junction bases with no gene match: 6. The CDR3 totals 14 residues. Germline CDR1 is SNHLY and CDR2 is FYNNEI. The CDR3 protein is CASSDRQGVQPQHF. CDR3 nucleotides: TGTGCCAGCAGTGATAGACAGGGCGTCCAGCCCCAGCATTTT. Using reference TRBV2 and TRBJ1-5 for the parts outside the CDR3, the full variable domain is EPEVTQTPSHQVTQMGQEVILRCVPISNHLYFYWYRQILGQKVEFLVSFYNNEISEKSEIFDDQFSVERPDGSNFTLKIRSTKLEDSAMYFCASSDRQGVQPQHFGDGTRLSIL.

The CDR3 loop is CASSFAYSNQPQHF. CDR3 bases: TGTGCCAGCAGTTTCGCGTATAGCAATCAGCCCCAGCATTTT. The chain employs TRBV27 and TRBJ1-5; D not resolved. In germline, CDR1 is MNHEY, CDR2 SMNVEV (reference sequence). V shed 3 bases and J shed 0 bases, with 6 bases lying between them. There are 14 residues in the CDR3.

This chain connects TRBV10-3 to TRBJ2-5; TRBD2 matches 10 bases. V was pared by 10 bases and J by 5 bases, with 4 bases of the junction left unmatched. The CDR3 covers 12 residues. CDR1 and CDR2 from the germline V gene are ENHRY and SYGVKD. CDR3 in DNA: TGTGCCACCGGGACTAGCGAGGAGACCCAGTACTTC. It translates to CATGTSEETQYF.

This sequence joins TRBV11-2 and TRBJ2-7; the D gene is possibly TRBD1 (6 bases). The CDR3 spans 12 residues. The germline CDR1 and CDR2 sequences are SGHAT and FQNNGV. Between the trimmed V and J ends, which lost 8 bases and 0 bases, there was a span of 8 bases. The CDR3 here is CASGQSSYEQYF. The CDR3 nucleotides are TGTGCCAGCGGACAGAGCTCCTACGAGCAGTACTTC.

This clone was recorded a few times. The chain combines TRBV6-1 with TRBJ2-7; tentatively, D is TRBD1 (6 bases). The CDR3 is made up of 13 amino acids. Trimming removed 3 bases from V and 3 bases from J, with 9 bases in between. The germline gives CDR1 MNHNS, CDR2 SASEGT. The CDR3 protein is CASSDLGGYEQYF. CDR3 bases: TGTGCCAGCAGTGATCTAGGGGGCTACGAGCAGTACTTC.

CDR3 loop: CASSFGLAKETQYF. CDR3 DNA sequence: TGTGCCAGCAGCTTCGGACTAGCGAAGGAGACCCAGTACTTC. The J gene is TRBJ2-5, the V gene TRBV5-8; 9 bases agree with TRBD2. The CDR3 has 14 residues. V lost 2 bases, J lost 5 bases, and 4 bases stayed unmatched. CDR1 and CDR2 from the germline V gene are SGHTS and YDEGEE.

The V gene is TRBV5-4, the J gene TRBJ2-3; D is uncertain. The CDR3 length is 12 residues. The V gene's germline CDR1 is SGHNT and CDR2 YYREEE (reference sequence). V lost 0 bases and J 12 bases, leaving 11 bases between the germline ends. CDR3 amino acids: CASSLGSSEQYF. CDR3 coding DNA: TGTGCCAGCAGCTTGGGATCCTCAGAACAGTATTTT.

This clone was found once. Other nucleotide sequences in the sample specify the same CDR3. The chain employs TRBV2 and TRBJ1-1, with D perhaps matching TRBD1 (5 bases). The CDR3 is 13 amino acids. Germline V CDR1 and CDR2: SNHLY, FYNNEI. Trimming left V 2 bases short and J 4 bases short, with 8 bases between. CDR3 in amino acids: CASSEQGSTEAFF. The CDR3 nucleotides are TGTGCCAGCAGTGAACAGGGAAGCACTGAAGCTTTCTTT.

The V gene is TRBV11-2, the J gene TRBJ2-7; weak D call: TRBD1 (5 bases). The V end lost 1 base, the J end lost 5 bases, and 15 bases lay between the germline ends. The CDR3 is 15 residues long. The germline CDR1 and CDR2 sequences are SGHAT and FQNNGV. The CDR3 DNA is TGTGCCAGCAGCTTAGTTTCAGGGCTTCCTAACGAGCAGTACTTC. Translated, it gives CASSLVSGLPNEQYF.

The V gene is TRBV5-5, the J gene TRBJ2-1, with D unclear. This CDR3 spans 15 amino acids. Germline V lookup: CDR1 SGHKS, CDR2 YYEKEE (reference sequence). Trimming removed 0 bases from V and 1 base from J, with 8 bases in between. The CDR3 is CASSLVVRSYNEQFF. In DNA form, the CDR3 reads TGTGCCAGCAGCTTGGTAGTGCGTTCCTACAATGAGCAGTTCTTC.

V usage is TRBV29-1 and J usage is TRBJ1-2, with 9 bases fitting TRBD1. CDR1 SQVTM and CDR2 ANQGSEA come from the germline V gene. CDR3 length: 13 residues. Trimming removed 0 bases from V and 6 bases from J; junction bases left unmatched: 2. This CDR3 reads CSVEDRTGDGYTF. CDR3 sequence (DNA): TGCAGCGTTGAAGATCGGACAGGGGATGGCTACACCTTC.

The rearrangement joins TRBV19 to TRBJ2-2; 11 nucleotides line up with TRBD2. V lost 3 bases and J lost 1; bases outside the gene matches: 4. Germline V gives CDR1 LNHDA, CDR2 SQIVND (reference sequence). The CDR3 spans 17 residues. The DNA of the CDR3 is TGTGCCAGTAGTATTATTCTAGCGGGAGGGAACACCGGGGAGCTGTTTTTT. Its protein product is CASSIILAGGNTGELFF.

The V gene is TRBV3-1 (or the pseudogene TRBV3-2), the J gene TRBJ2-1, with no clear D. Germline lookup yields CDR1 LGHDT and CDR2 YNNKEL (reference sequence). There are 15 residues in the CDR3. Trimming took off 1 base at V and 4 bases at J, with 11 bases between the two ends. CDR3 coding DNA: TGTGCCAGCAGCCAAGCCACCCGCGTGTACAATGAGCAGTTCTTC. Translation: CASSQATRVYNEQFF.

This clone was recorded only once. Here the CDR3 DNA reads TGTGCCAGCAGCTCCGGGACTAGCGGGAACAATGAGCAGTTCTTC. The encoded protein is CASSSGTSGNNEQFF. The gene calls are TRBV5-4 and TRBJ2-1; 13 nucleotides align to TRBD2. Germline V gene lookup returns CDR1 SGHNT and CDR2 YYREEE (reference sequence). The trim removed 3 bases at V and 5 bases at J, leaving 2 bases unmatched. CDR3 length: 15 residues. The whole variable domain, filled in from reference TRBV5-4 and TRBJ2-1, reads ETGVTQSPTHLIKTRGQQVTLRCSSQSGHNTVSWYQQALGQGPQFIFQYYREEENGRGNFPPRFSGLQFPNYSSELNVNALELDDSALYLCASSSGTSGNNEQFFGPGTRLTVL.

This chain connects TRBV12-3 or TRBV12-4 to TRBJ1-1; 8 positions agree with TRBD1. The ends lost 5 bases at V and 11 bases at J; junction bases unmatched: 7. The CDR3 covers 12 residues. The CDR3 region is CASSLTGDLAFF. Here the CDR3 DNA reads TGTGCCAGCAGTCTGACAGGGGATTTGGCTTTCTTT.

The chain joins TRBV5-1 to TRBJ1-3, with TRBD1 matching over 7 bases. This CDR3 is built from 15 residues. Germline trimming cut 1 base from V and 0 bases from J; bases unmatched to any gene: 1. Germline V CDR1 and CDR2: SGHRS, YFSETQ. The CDR3 is CASSLQGDSGNTIYF. The CDR3 DNA is TGCGCCAGCAGCTTGCAGGGGGACTCTGGAAACACCATATATTTT.

This chain connects TRBV21-1 to TRBJ1-3. TRBV21-1 is listed as a pseudogene. This CDR3 has 20 residues. This CDR3 reads CASSIPTLGESLGRRNTIYF. The CDR3 nucleotides read TGTGCCAGCAGCATACCAACTCTGGGTGAGTCTTTAGGGAGGAGAAACACCATATATTTT.

The gene calls are TRBV10-2 and TRBJ2-1, with 8 bases fitting TRBD2. This CDR3 region has 15 residues. CDR1 WSHSY and CDR2 SAAADI come from the germline V gene. Trimming took 6 bases from V and 4 from J; bases not matched to a gene: 8. CDR3 protein: CASSTTSAEYNEQFF. The CDR3 coding sequence is TGCGCCAGCAGCACGACTAGCGCTGAATACAATGAGCAGTTCTTC.

This clone was seen once. The genes are TRBV24-1 and TRBJ2-7; D uncertain. V was clipped by 5 bases and J by 5 bases, with 12 bases between them. Germline-derived CDR1 and CDR2 are KGHDR and SFDVKD. The length of the CDR3 is 13 residues. CDR3 DNA sequence: TGTGCCACCAGTGCCAAAGACCAGGACGAGCAGTACTTC. Protein product: CATSAKDQDEQYF.

This chain links TRBV10-3 with TRBJ2-7, with 8 bases identical to TRBD1. The length of the CDR3 is 14 residues. Germline CDR1 ENHRY, CDR2 SYGVKD. J gave up 5 bases and V 3 bases, and 6 bases lay outside the gene matches. The CDR3 DNA is TGTGCCATCAGTGAAGGGGGACAGGTCCACGAGCAGTACTTC. Translating gives CAISEGGQVHEQYF.

The rearrangement joins TRBV2 to TRBJ2-2; D remains unclear. Trimming removed 3 bases from V and 8 bases from J, with 4 bases in between. This CDR3 has 11 amino acids. CDR1 and CDR2 (germline): SNHLY, FYNNEI. The DNA of the CDR3 is TGTGCCAGCAGTGACCTAGGGGAGCTGTTTTTT. Protein sequence: CASSDLGELFF.

The chain links TRBV24-1 to TRBJ2-2, with TRBD2 identical over 15 bases. Unmatched junction bases numbered 3, after V lost 9 bases and J lost 5 bases. This CDR3 is 15 amino acids long. Germline V lookup: CDR1 KGHDR, CDR2 SFDVKD. The CDR3 coding sequence is TGTGCCACCGGGGGACTAGCGGGAGGTACCGGGGAGCTGTTTTTT. Protein sequence: CATGGLAGGTGELFF.

V and J are TRBV19 and TRBJ2-7, with D perhaps TRBD1 (6 bases). The CDR3 covers 14 residues. Germline lookup yields CDR1 LNHDA and CDR2 SQIVND (reference sequence). Between the trimmed V and J ends, which lost 5 bases and 1 base, there was a span of 12 bases. DNA of the CDR3: TGTGCCAGTAGTCCCCCCGACAGGTCCTACGAGCAGTACTTC. Its translation: CASSPPDRSYEQYF.

The V gene is TRBV29-1, the J gene TRBJ2-1, with D unclear. The germline V gene encodes CDR1 SQVTM and CDR2 ANQGSEA. This CDR3 comprises 11 residues. Trimming took 7 bases from V and 4 from J, leaving 8 bases between them. Here the CDR3 DNA reads TGCAGCGGAGGCCGTTACAATGAGCAGTTCTTC. Amino acid sequence: CSGGRYNEQFF.

The rearrangement joins TRBV7-9 to TRBJ2-1; the match to TRBD2 covers 14 bases. Germline CDR1 reads SEHNR; CDR2 reads FQNEAQ (reference sequence). The V gene end was trimmed by 5 bases and the J gene end by 8 bases; junction bases not matched to a gene: 8. CDR3 length: 16 amino acids. The chain's CDR3 is CASSGAGTSGSYEQFF. CDR3 sequence (DNA): TGTGCCAGCAGCGGCGCCGGGACTAGCGGGAGCTATGAGCAGTTCTTC.